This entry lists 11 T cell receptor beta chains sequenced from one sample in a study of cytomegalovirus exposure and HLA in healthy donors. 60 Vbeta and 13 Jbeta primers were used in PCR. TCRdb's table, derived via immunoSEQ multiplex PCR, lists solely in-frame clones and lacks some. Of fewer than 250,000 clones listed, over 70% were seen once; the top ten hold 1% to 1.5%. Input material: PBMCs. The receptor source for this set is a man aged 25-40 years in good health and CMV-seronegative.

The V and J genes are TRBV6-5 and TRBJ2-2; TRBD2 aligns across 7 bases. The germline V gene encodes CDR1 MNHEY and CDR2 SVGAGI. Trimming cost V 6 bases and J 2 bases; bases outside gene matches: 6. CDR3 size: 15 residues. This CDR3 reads CASSPGTTNTGELFF. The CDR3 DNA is TGTGCCAGCAGCCCCGGGACTACCAACACCGGGGAGCTGTTTTTT.

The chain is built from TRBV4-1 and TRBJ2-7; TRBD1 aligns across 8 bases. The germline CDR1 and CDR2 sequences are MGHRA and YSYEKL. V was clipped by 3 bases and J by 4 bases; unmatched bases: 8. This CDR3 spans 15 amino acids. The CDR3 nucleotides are TGCGCCAGCAGCCAGGACAGGGCAATAGGGTACGAGCAGTACTTC. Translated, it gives CASSQDRAIGYEQYF.

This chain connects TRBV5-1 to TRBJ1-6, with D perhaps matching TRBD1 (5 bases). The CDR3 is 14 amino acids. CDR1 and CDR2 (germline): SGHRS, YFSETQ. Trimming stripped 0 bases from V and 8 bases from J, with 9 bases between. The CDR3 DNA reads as TGCGCCAGCAGCTTGGACAGGTTCGATTCACCCCTCCACTTT. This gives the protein CASSLDRFDSPLHF.

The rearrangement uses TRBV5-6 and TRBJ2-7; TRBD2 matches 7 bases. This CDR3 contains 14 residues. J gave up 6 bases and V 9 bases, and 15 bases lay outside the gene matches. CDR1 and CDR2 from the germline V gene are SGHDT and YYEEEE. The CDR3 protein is CATGVAGARGEQYF. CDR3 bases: TGTGCCACTGGCGTGGCGGGAGCTCGGGGCGAGCAGTACTTC.

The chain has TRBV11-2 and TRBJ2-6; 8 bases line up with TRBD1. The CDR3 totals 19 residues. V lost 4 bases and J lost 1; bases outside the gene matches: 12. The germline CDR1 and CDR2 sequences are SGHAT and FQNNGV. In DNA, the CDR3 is TGTGCCAGCAGCTCAGCAGGGGGCGCCGAGTCTTCTGGGGCCAACGTCCTGACTTTC. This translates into CASSSAGGAESSGANVLTF.

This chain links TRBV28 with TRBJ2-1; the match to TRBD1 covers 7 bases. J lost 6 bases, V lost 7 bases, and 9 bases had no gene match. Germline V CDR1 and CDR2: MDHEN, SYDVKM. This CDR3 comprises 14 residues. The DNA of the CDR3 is TGTGCCAGCACCCCTCAGGACAGGTCCAATGAGCAGTTCTTC. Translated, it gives CASTPQDRSNEQFF.

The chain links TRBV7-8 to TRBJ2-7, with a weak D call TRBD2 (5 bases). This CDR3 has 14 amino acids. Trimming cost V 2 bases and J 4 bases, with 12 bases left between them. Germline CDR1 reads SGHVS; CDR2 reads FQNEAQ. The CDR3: CASSLLRATYEQYF. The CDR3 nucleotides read TGTGCCAGCAGCTTATTGCGGGCGACGTACGAGCAGTACTTC.

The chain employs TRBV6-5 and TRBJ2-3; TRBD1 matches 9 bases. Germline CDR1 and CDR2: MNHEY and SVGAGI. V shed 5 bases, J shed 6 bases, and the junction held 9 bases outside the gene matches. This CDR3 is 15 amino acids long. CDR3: CASSAPGQGWDTQYF. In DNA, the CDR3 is TGTGCCAGCAGTGCTCCGGGACAGGGCTGGGATACGCAGTATTTT.

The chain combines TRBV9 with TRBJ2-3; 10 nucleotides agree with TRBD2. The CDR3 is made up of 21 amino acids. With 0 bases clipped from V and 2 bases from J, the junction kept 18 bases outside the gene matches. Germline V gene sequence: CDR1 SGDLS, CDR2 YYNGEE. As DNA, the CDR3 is TGTGCCAGCAGCGTAGCGTGGCGAGCGGGAGGGCCGAAAGGGATCACAGATACGCAGTATTTT. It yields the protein CASSVAWRAGGPKGITDTQYF.

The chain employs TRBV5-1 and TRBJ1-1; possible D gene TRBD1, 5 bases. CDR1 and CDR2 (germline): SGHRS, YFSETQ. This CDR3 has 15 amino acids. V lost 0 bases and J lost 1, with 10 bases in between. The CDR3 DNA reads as TGCGCCAGCAGCTTGGTAGGGGCAGAGAACACTGAAGCTTTCTTT. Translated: CASSLVGAENTEAFF.

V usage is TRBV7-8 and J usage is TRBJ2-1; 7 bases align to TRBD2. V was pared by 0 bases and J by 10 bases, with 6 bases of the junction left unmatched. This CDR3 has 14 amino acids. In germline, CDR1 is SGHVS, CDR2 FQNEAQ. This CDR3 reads CASSLAGTIGEQFF. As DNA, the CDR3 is TGTGCCAGCAGCTTAGCGGGGACTATTGGCGAGCAGTTCTTC.